This T cell receptor beta chain was sequenced during a study of cytomegalovirus exposure and HLA in healthy donors. The germline V and J ends were trimmed by 4 bases and 2 bases, with 19 bases remaining between them. CDR3 length: 18 amino acids. CDR1 and CDR2 from the germline V gene are SGHTS and YDEGEE. Details on this clone: The antigen remains undetermined.

The PCR ran on 60 Vbeta and 13 Jbeta primers. The method was immunoSEQ multiplex PCR; TCRdb's version includes in-frame clones alone and lacks a portion of them. Of approximately 110,000 clones in the sample, about 64% were seen once. Notes on the study in general: Using a false discovery rate of 0.05, a later analysis showed that around 16,000 TCR beta sequences were associated with HLA alleles. Cytomegalovirus-associated status was assigned to about 160 TCR beta chains.

V gene TRBV5-8 combines with J gene TRBJ2-6, with a weak D call TRBD1 (5 bases). This receptor was taken from a man between 18 and 35 years old in good health and CMV-seropositive. What was sequenced was PBMCs. The CDR3 sequence: CASSRIRAGPAGANVLTF. The CDR3 bases are TGTGCCAGCAGCCGAATACGGGCAGGGCCCGCTGGGGCCAACGTCCTGACTTTC.